One sample yielded the 18 T cell receptor beta chains listed below, sequenced in a study of OX40 agonist ivuxolimab in advanced cancers. Using immunoSEQ multiplex PCR, the repertoire was profiled, and TCRdb retains in-frame clones only, with some absent. This sample has 100,000 to 120,000 clones, with around nine tenths found just once. Specimen: CD4+ or CD8+ T cells sorted from blood, collected in a trial of the OX40 agonist ivuxolimab. These receptors came from an adult with an advanced solid tumor such as melanoma, head and neck, liver or kidney cancer.

This clone was recorded only once. The rearrangement uses TRBV2 and TRBJ2-2, with D possibly being TRBD1 (5 bases). The germline CDR1 and CDR2 sequences are SNHLY and FYNNEI. The CDR3 extends over 12 amino acids. The V end was cut by 7 bases, the J end by 6 bases, with 9 bases between. CDR3 sequence: CASIGAPGELFF. The CDR3 region has the DNA TGTGCCAGCATAGGGGCGCCCGGGGAGCTGTTTTTT.

The chain combines TRBV6-1 with TRBJ2-6; D gene uncertain. Germline CDR1 and CDR2: MNHNS and SASEGT. The CDR3 extends over 15 amino acids. Trimming shortened V by 3 bases and J by 0 bases, and 6 bases separated the two germline ends. Written as DNA, the CDR3 is TGTGCCAGCAGTGAGCAGACCTCTGGGGCCAACGTCCTGACTTTC. Amino acids: CASSEQTSGANVLTF.

As concerns this clone: Other DNA sequences in this sample translate to the same CDR3. The rearrangement joins TRBV28 to TRBJ1-5; 7 bases align to TRBD1. V shed 6 bases, J shed 1 base, and the junction held 6 bases outside the gene matches. Germline CDR1 reads MDHEN; CDR2 reads SYDVKM. The CDR3 loop spans 15 amino acids. The chain's CDR3 is CASSSPTGSNQPQHF. The DNA for the CDR3 is TGTGCCAGCAGCTCCCCGACAGGGAGCAATCAGCCCCAGCATTTT. Supplemented by reference TRBV28 and TRBJ1-5, the full variable domain reads DVKVTQSSRYLVKRTGEKVFLECVQDMDHENMFWYRQDPGLGLRLIYFSYDVKMKEKGDIPEGYSVSREKKERFSLILESASTNQTSMYLCASSSPTGSNQPQHFGDGTRLSIL.

The gene calls are TRBV15 and TRBJ2-7, with TRBD2 matching 10 bases. This CDR3 is built from 15 residues. The germline V gene has CDR1 LNHNV and CDR2 YYDKDF (reference sequence). Trimming cost V 0 bases and J 3 bases; bases outside gene matches: 2. CDR3 protein: CATSRDVAGGYEQYF. CDR3 DNA sequence: TGTGCCACCAGCAGAGATGTAGCGGGAGGCTACGAGCAGTACTTC.

The V and J genes are TRBV6-1 and TRBJ2-7, with 8 bases matching TRBD1. V was pared by 5 bases and J by 0 bases, with 6 bases of the junction left unmatched. This CDR3 is built from 15 residues. Germline values: CDR1 MNHNS, CDR2 SASEGT. The CDR3 nucleotides read TGTGCCAGCAGTACACCCGGGACAGGCTCCTACGAGCAGTACTTC. It encodes CASSTPGTGSYEQYF.

This sequence joins TRBV11-2 and TRBJ1-1; D is unclear. Deletions cut 4 bases from V and 1 base from J, with 13 bases between. Germline values: CDR1 SGHAT, CDR2 FQNNGV. There are 15 residues in the CDR3. In nucleotides, the CDR3 is TGTGCCAGCAGCTCCCACCCGGGGTCGAACACTGAAGCTTTCTTT. Translating gives CASSSHPGSNTEAFF.

As for this clone: The junction and the germline gene differ at one end; a read error may be behind it. The J gene is TRBJ2-7, the V gene TRBV7-7; perhaps D is TRBD1 or TRBD2 (5 bases each). This CDR3 is built from 13 residues. CDR1 and CDR2 from the germline V gene are SSHAT and FNYEAQ (reference sequence). The CDR3 here is CASSLSLGDEQYF. The CDR3 region has the DNA TGTGCTAGCAGCTTAAGTCTGGGGGACGAGCAGTACTTC.

The chain uses TRBV6-5 and TRBJ1-5, with TRBD1 matching 7 bases. CDR1 is MNHEY, CDR2 SVGAGI, per germline. Unmatched junction bases numbered 5, after V lost 6 bases and J lost 3 bases. The CDR3 has 14 amino acids. The CDR3 nucleotides read TGTGCCAGCAGCCTCGGACAGGCCAATCAGCCCCAGCATTTT. This gives the protein CASSLGQANQPQHF.

CDR3 residues: CASSNTHTVATQYF. The CDR3 DNA sequence: TGTGCCAGCAGTAACACACATACCGTCGCGACCCAGTACTTC. The genes are TRBV27 and TRBJ2-5; D is unclear. CDR3 length: 14 residues. Germline CDR1 MNHEY, CDR2 SMNVEV (reference sequence). Trimming left V 5 bases short and J 7 bases short, with 17 bases between.

By share, this clone ranks as medium-sized. The rearrangement uses TRBV4-2 and TRBJ2-7; D unresolved. V gave up 0 bases and J gave up 0 bases, with 9 bases separating them. Germline V CDR1 and CDR2: LGHNA, YNFKEQ. The CDR3 has 15 amino acids. In nucleotides, the CDR3 is TGTGCCAGCAGCCAAGAGTCCTTCGACTCCTACGAGCAGTACTTC. Protein: CASSQESFDSYEQYF.

The V call is TRBV9, the J call TRBJ2-1; 7 bases map to TRBD2. The germline gives CDR1 SGDLS, CDR2 YYNGEE. V lost 4 bases, J lost 0 bases, and 7 bases stayed unmatched. This CDR3 is 16 amino acids long. CDR3 bases: TGTGCCAGCAGCATCCAAGCGGGACGCTCCTACAATGAGCAGTTCTTC. The encoded protein is CASSIQAGRSYNEQFF.

A word on this clone: The junction departs from the called germline gene at one end, perhaps through a read error. The V gene is TRBV19, the J gene TRBJ1-1; the match to TRBD1 covers 9 bases. The length of the CDR3 is 16 residues. The V gene's germline CDR1 is LNHDA and CDR2 SQIVND (reference sequence). DNA for the CDR3: TGTGCAAGTACCCTCCCCGGGACAGGGTATGACACTGAAGCTTTCTTT. Translation: CASTLPGTGYDTEAFF.

The chain recombines TRBV5-4 with TRBJ1-3; no firm D call. The CDR3 sequence is 16 residues long. The V gene's germline CDR1 is SGHNT and CDR2 YYREEE (reference sequence). V was shortened by 4 bases and J by 0 bases, with 14 bases between the two germline ends. In DNA form, the CDR3 reads TGTGCCAGCAGCCTCAGGTCGGGCCTCTCTGGAAACACCATATATTTT. It yields the protein CASSLRSGLSGNTIYF.

This chain connects TRBV6-6 to TRBJ2-5; tentatively, D is TRBD1 (5 bases). The CDR3 consists of 14 residues. Germline values: CDR1 MNHNY, CDR2 SVGAGI (reference sequence). The V and J ends lost 2 bases and 3 bases respectively, with 10 bases between them. The DNA for the CDR3 is TGTGCCAGCAGTTACCTGACAGTCGAAGAGACCCAGTACTTC. Residues: CASSYLTVEETQYF.

The chain uses TRBV10-3 and TRBJ1-2; no reliable D call. CDR3 length equals 11 residues. Germline assignment: CDR1 ENHRY and CDR2 SYGVKD. Trimming removed 6 bases from V and 0 bases from J, with 2 bases in between. In DNA form, the CDR3 reads TGTGCCATCAGCTCTAACTATGGCTACACCTTC. Protein: CAISSNYGYTF.

V gene TRBV5-1 combines with J gene TRBJ1-5; D possibly corresponds to TRBD1 (5 bases). Deletions cut 0 bases from V and 5 bases from J, with 12 bases between. Germline lookup yields CDR1 SGHRS and CDR2 YFSETQ. The CDR3 length is 15 residues. CDR3 sequence: CASSLGGGGDQPQHF. The CDR3 DNA sequence: TGCGCCAGCAGCTTGGGTGGTGGAGGGGATCAGCCCCAGCATTTT. Using reference TRBV5-1 and TRBJ1-5 for the parts outside the CDR3, the full variable domain is KAGVTQTPRYLIKTRGQQVTLSCSPISGHRSVSWYQQTPGQGLQFLFEYFSETQRNKGNFPGRFSGRQFSNSRSEMNVSTLELGDSALYLCASSLGGGGDQPQHFGDGTRLSIL.

The DNA for the CDR3 is TGTGCCAGCAGTTTCCCACGGAGTAGCGGGAGACAAGAGACCCAGTACTTC. Translated, it gives CASSFPRSSGRQETQYF. The V call is TRBV28, the J call TRBJ2-5, with 9 bases matching TRBD2. Germline V lookup: CDR1 MDHEN, CDR2 SYDVKM. This CDR3 comprises 17 residues. The V segment lost 3 bases and the J segment 2 bases; nucleotides outside the gene matches: 10.

The chain carries TRBV28 and TRBJ2-1; the match to TRBD2 covers 11 bases. CDR3 size: 19 residues. Germline V gene lookup returns CDR1 MDHEN and CDR2 SYDVKM. V shed 1 base, J shed 4 bases, and the junction held 12 bases outside the gene matches. The CDR3 is CASSLYPGTSGEGYNEQFF. CDR3 in DNA: TGTGCCAGCAGTTTATATCCCGGGACTAGCGGAGAGGGGTACAATGAGCAGTTCTTC.